These 30 T cell receptor beta chains came from one sample sequenced in a study of T-cell memory formation after mild COVID-19. In TCRdb, the 5' RACE reads were re-called with MiXCR into one record per CDR3 protein. Counted here are hundreds of thousands of distinct CDR3 sequences, around a quarter occurring once; the ten biggest clones make up under 15%. The sequenced sample was PBMCs or a T cell subset sorted from them (not recorded which). These receptors were obtained from an adult woman who had mild COVID-19 (a few samples of this study predate the infection). Cell type and time point are not known.

This clonotype has just a few counts. The gene calls are TRBV12-3 or TRBV12-4 and TRBJ2-7; D not resolved. Trimming removed 4 bases from V and 3 bases from J, with 10 bases in between. The CDR3 length is 13 residues. The CDR3 DNA follows: TGTGCCAGCAGTTGGGCGGAAAACTACGAGCAGTACTTC. This sequence encodes CASSWAENYEQYF.

The gene calls are TRBV4-1 and TRBJ2-1, with TRBD2 matching over 7 bases. CDR1 is MGHRA, CDR2 YSYEKL, per germline. V lost 0 bases, J lost 3 bases, and 8 bases stayed unmatched. This CDR3 has 17 amino acids. The CDR3 region is CASSQDLNRGVYNEQFF. The CDR3 nucleotides are TGCGCCAGCAGCCAAGATCTTAATCGGGGGGTCTACAATGAGCAGTTCTTC.

The chain uses TRBV20-1 and TRBJ2-1, with TRBD2 matching over 9 bases. The trim removed 3 bases at V and 4 bases at J, leaving 7 bases unmatched. The CDR3 contains 15 residues. Germline lookup yields CDR1 DFQATT and CDR2 SNEGSKA (reference sequence). CDR3 loop: CSASESGRSYNEQFF. The CDR3 DNA follows: TGCAGTGCTAGCGAGAGCGGGAGGAGTTACAATGAGCAGTTCTTC.

The chain has TRBV7-9 and TRBJ2-7; D possibly uses TRBD1 or TRBD2 (5 bases each). Germline assignment: CDR1 SEHNR and CDR2 FQNEAQ (reference sequence). Deletions cut 0 bases from V and 3 bases from J, with 9 bases between. This CDR3 is built from 14 residues. This chain's CDR3 is CASSLAGPIYEQYF. CDR3 nucleotide sequence: TGTGCCAGCAGCTTAGCGGGACCAATCTACGAGCAGTACTTC.

This chain links TRBV24-1 with TRBJ1-1; D perhaps matches TRBD1 (5 bases). Germline CDR1 is KGHDR and CDR2 is SFDVKD. The V gene lost 5 bases and the J gene lost 5 bases, with 11 bases spanning the gap. The length of the CDR3 is 13 residues. The chain's CDR3 is CATSAGLRTEAFF. DNA of the CDR3: TGTGCCACCAGTGCAGGGCTGAGAACTGAAGCTTTCTTT.

This clonotype was recorded a few times. This chain connects TRBV11-2 to TRBJ2-5; no firm D call. The V end lost 0 bases, the J end lost 5 bases, and 10 bases lay between the germline ends. Germline V CDR1 and CDR2: SGHAT, FQNNGV. The length of the CDR3 is 14 residues. CDR3 amino acids: CASSLERLGETQYF. DNA for the CDR3: TGTGCCAGCAGCTTAGAACGGCTCGGGGAGACCCAGTACTTC. The whole variable domain, filled in from reference TRBV11-2 and TRBJ2-5, reads EAGVAQSPRYKIIEKRQSVAFWCNPISGHATLYWYQQILGQGPKLLIQFQNNGVVDDSQLPKDRFSAERLKGVDSTLKIQPAKLEDSAVYLCASSLERLGETQYFGPGTRLLVL.

In this sample, this clonotype turned up a few times. The gene calls are TRBV12-3 or TRBV12-4 and TRBJ2-3; TRBD1 agrees at 9 bases. The CDR3 loop spans 17 amino acids. Trimming took 3 bases from V and 3 from J; bases not matched to a gene: 10. The CDR3 is CASSFPTQGAGTDTQYF. CDR3 DNA: TGTGCCAGCAGTTTCCCCACACAGGGGGCGGGTACAGATACGCAGTATTTT.

The chain carries TRBV7-6 and TRBJ1-1; tentative D call: TRBD1 (5 bases). Germline V lookup: CDR1 SGHVS, CDR2 FNYEAQ. Trimming took 5 bases from V and 2 from J, leaving 15 bases between them. The CDR3 loop spans 15 amino acids. CDR3 sequence (DNA): TGTGCCAGCAGCCCCCCCCAGGGCGGTAACACTGAAGCTTTCTTT. Protein: CASSPPQGGNTEAFF.

The rearrangement uses TRBV7-3 and TRBJ2-1; D is uncertain. The CDR3 covers 14 residues. Germline assignment: CDR1 SGHTA and CDR2 FQGTGA. V was trimmed by 5 bases and J by 8 bases, leaving 16 bases between them. CDR3 residues: CASSPSTLSHEQFF. CDR3 sequence (DNA): TGTGCCAGCAGCCCCTCGACGCTGAGCCATGAGCAGTTCTTC.

This clonotype was observed a few times. The chain carries TRBV7-9 and TRBJ2-2, with 9 bases lining up with TRBD2. Per the germline V gene, CDR1 is SEHNR and CDR2 is FQNEAQ (reference sequence). The V and J ends lost 5 bases and 1 base, in that order; junction bases with no gene match: 5. The CDR3 sequence is 16 residues long. The CDR3 region is CASSRISGRNTGELFF. CDR3 sequence (DNA): TGTGCCAGCAGCCGCATTAGCGGGAGGAACACCGGGGAGCTGTTTTTT. Full variable domain (missing parts from reference TRBV7-9 and TRBJ2-2): DTGVSQNPRHKITKRGQNVTFRCDPISEHNRLYWYRQTLGQGPEFLTYFQNEAQLEKSRLLSDRFSAERPKGSFSTLEIQRTEQGDSAMYLCASSRISGRNTGELFFGEGSRLTVL.

Only a few counts were recorded for this clonotype. J is TRBJ2-7 and V is TRBV20-1; TRBD1 agrees at 11 bases. With V trimmed by 4 bases and J by 4 bases, 3 bases remained unmatched. The germline CDR1 and CDR2 sequences are DFQATT and SNEGSKA (reference sequence). This CDR3 is built from 13 residues. CDR3 in DNA: TGCAGTGCTAAGGGACAGGGGGTTTACGAGCAGTACTTC. As protein: CSAKGQGVYEQYF.

This clonotype has a count of ten or more. This chain joins TRBV7-2 and TRBJ2-5; 7 positions match TRBD1. V dropped 5 bases and J dropped 2; count of bases not matched to a gene: 5. Germline loops: CDR1 SGHTA, CDR2 FQGNSA. CDR3 length: 14 residues. In DNA, the CDR3 is TGTGCCAGCAGCCTGGGGACAGAACAAGAGACCCAGTACTTC. This sequence encodes CASSLGTEQETQYF.

This chain connects TRBV29-1 to TRBJ2-1; TRBD1 aligns across 7 bases. The CDR3 runs 14 residues. V trimming: 4 bases; J trimming: 3 bases; junction bases outside the gene matches: 6. Germline V gene sequence: CDR1 SQVTM, CDR2 ANQGSEA. The CDR3 region is CSVAGTELYNEQFF. CDR3 bases: TGCAGCGTTGCCGGGACAGAACTCTACAATGAGCAGTTCTTC.

V usage is TRBV5-1 and J usage is TRBJ2-1; D is undetermined. This CDR3 is 16 amino acids long. V was cut by 9 bases and J by 1 base, with 20 bases left in between. CDR1 is SGHRS, CDR2 YFSETQ, per germline. Here the CDR3 reads CATKVDGLGSYNEQFF. The CDR3 DNA is TGCGCCACCAAGGTTGACGGGCTTGGGTCCTACAATGAGCAGTTCTTC.

This clonotype was counted only a few times. V is TRBV5-6 and J is TRBJ2-5, with a tentative D call TRBD2 (5 bases). CDR1 SGHDT and CDR2 YYEEEE come from the germline V gene. The CDR3 is 13 amino acids. Trimming removed 2 bases at V and 5 bases at J, with 10 bases between. The DNA for the CDR3 is TGTGCCAGCAGCTTCACCGAGCGGGAGACCCAGTACTTC. This sequence encodes CASSFTERETQYF.

The J gene is TRBJ2-2, the V gene TRBV4-3; 9 bases map to TRBD2. Germline CDR1 reads LGHNA; CDR2 reads YSLEER. CDR3 length equals 17 residues. Losses at the gene ends were 0 bases for V and 4 bases for J; bases not matched to a gene: 6. The CDR3 DNA is TGCGCCAGCAGCCAAGATGTTAGCGGGAGTGTCACCGGGGAGCTGTTTTTT. Its protein is CASSQDVSGSVTGELFF.

The J gene is TRBJ2-7, the V gene TRBV13; D possibly corresponds to TRBD1 (5 bases). This CDR3 region has 15 residues. The V gene lost 7 bases and the J gene lost 5 bases, with 21 bases spanning the gap. In germline, CDR1 is PRHDT, CDR2 FYEKMQ (reference sequence). The CDR3 region is CASTLGARPIHEQYF. CDR3 DNA: TGTGCCAGCACCCTAGGGGCCAGACCCATACACGAGCAGTACTTC.

The chain uses TRBV6-5 and TRBJ1-2, with unresolved D. The V and J ends lost 5 bases and 1 base respectively, with 17 bases between them. The CDR3 covers 16 residues. Germline CDR1 and CDR2: MNHEY and SVGAGI. The CDR3 DNA reads TGTGCCAGCAGTCAATATCTTAGGGTCGATAACTATGGCTACACCTTC. This codes for CASSQYLRVDNYGYTF.

This chain uses TRBV4-1 with TRBJ2-2; TRBD2 is a possible D gene (7 bases). The V gene's germline CDR1 is MGHRA and CDR2 YSYEKL. The CDR3 contains 17 residues. The V end was cut by 3 bases, the J end by 5 bases, with 19 bases between. The CDR3 here is CASSQRGLAEPTGELFF. In DNA form, the CDR3 reads TGCGCCAGCAGCCAGCGGGGGCTAGCCGAGCCGACCGGGGAGCTGTTTTTT.

This clonotype was observed a few times. The rearrangement joins TRBV6-5 to TRBJ2-3; the D gene is possibly TRBD1 (5 bases). Trimming shortened V by 6 bases and J by 4 bases, and 17 bases separated the two germline ends. CDR3 length: 15 amino acids. The germline V gene encodes CDR1 MNHEY and CDR2 SVGAGI. CDR3 sequence: CASSASPGYPDTQYF. The CDR3 DNA follows: TGTGCCAGCAGCGCTAGTCCAGGGTATCCAGATACGCAGTATTTT.

This clonotype was counted only a few times. The rearrangement uses TRBV6-5 and TRBJ2-1, with D unclear. V was cut by 0 bases and J by 5 bases, with 5 bases left in between. This CDR3 has 13 residues. Germline CDR1 reads MNHEY; CDR2 reads SVGAGI. The CDR3 loop is CASSYSINNEQFF. The DNA of the CDR3 is TGTGCCAGCAGTTACTCGATAAACAATGAGCAGTTCTTC.

The rearrangement links TRBV3-1 to TRBJ2-4; D gene ambiguous. CDR1 is LGHDT and CDR2 is YNNKEL in the germline V gene (reference sequence). Trimming shortened V by 0 bases and J by 0 bases, and 12 bases separated the two germline ends. The CDR3 sequence is 17 residues long. CDR3 region: CASSQDRPLLAKNIQYF. The CDR3 DNA follows: TGTGCCAGCAGCCAAGACAGGCCGTTATTAGCCAAAAACATTCAGTACTTC. Variable domain in full (rest from reference TRBV3-1 and TRBJ2-4): DTAVSQTPKYLVTQMGNDKSIKCEQNLGHDTMYWYKQDSKKFLKIMFSYNNKELIINETVPNRFSPKSPDKAHLNLHINSLELGDSAVYFCASSQDRPLLAKNIQYFGAGTRLSVL.

This clonotype was seen repeatedly, ten times or more. The genes are TRBV4-2 and TRBJ2-5, with unresolved D. The CDR3 spans 14 residues. Between the trimmed V and J ends, which lost 0 bases and 0 bases, there was a span of 5 bases. Germline CDR1 is LGHNA and CDR2 is YNFKEQ. CDR3 DNA sequence: TGTGCCAGCAGCCAAGACCCCTACCAAGAGACCCAGTACTTC. It encodes CASSQDPYQETQYF.

This clonotype was seen only a few times. The CDR3 DNA reads as TGTGCCAGCAGTTTTGGTGGGGCCAACGAGCAGTACTTC. Amino acids: CASSFGGANEQYF. The chain couples TRBV12-3 or TRBV12-4 to TRBJ2-7; D may be TRBD1 (5 bases). V was shortened by 3 bases and J by 5 bases, with 11 bases between the two germline ends. This CDR3 spans 13 amino acids.

The rearrangement uses TRBV28 and TRBJ2-7; TRBD2 might be the D (6 bases). Germline V gene data show CDR1 as MDHEN and CDR2 as SYDVKM. The length of the CDR3 is 15 residues. V was trimmed by 5 bases and J by 0 bases, leaving 14 bases between them. CDR3 DNA sequence: TGTGCCAGCAGTGGAGGGGAGCTCCTCTCCTACGAGCAGTACTTC. This sequence encodes CASSGGELLSYEQYF. Based on the CDR3 plus reference TRBV28 and TRBJ2-7, the full variable domain is DVKVTQSSRYLVKRTGEKVFLECVQDMDHENMFWYRQDPGLGLRLIYFSYDVKMKEKGDIPEGYSVSREKKERFSLILESASTNQTSMYLCASSGGELLSYEQYFGPGTRLTVT.

This clonotype was seen only a few times. This chain connects TRBV20-1 to TRBJ2-7, with 7 bases aligning to TRBD1. The CDR3 runs 15 residues. Germline V gene sequence: CDR1 DFQATT, CDR2 SNEGSKA (reference sequence). V lost 6 bases, J lost 4 bases, and 15 bases stayed unmatched. The CDR3 region is CSARSLGGPYYEQYF. DNA for the CDR3: TGCAGTGCCCGATCGTTAGGGGGCCCTTATTACGAGCAGTACTTC.

CDR3: CASSLRVSLNPDYGYTF. In DNA, the CDR3 is TGTGCCAGCAGCCTCCGGGTTAGCCTAAACCCCGACTATGGCTACACCTTC. The J gene is TRBJ1-2, the V gene TRBV3-1; D gene ambiguous. Trimming pared 4 bases from V and 3 bases from J, leaving 21 bases between. CDR1 is LGHDT and CDR2 is YNNKEL in the germline V gene (reference sequence). The CDR3 length is 17 residues.

This clonotype has more than one count but fewer than ten. Its ends do not fully match the called genes, so a read error is possible. The V gene is TRBV19, the J gene TRBJ2-1; 7 nucleotides agree with TRBD1. This CDR3 comprises 10 residues. Looked up from germline, CDR1 is LNHDA and CDR2 is SQIVND (reference sequence). CDR3 DNA sequence: TGTGCCCCCCAGGGGGAGCAAGGCGGCTTC. Encoded protein: CAPQGEQGGF.

The J gene is TRBJ1-2, the V gene TRBV29-1, with 8 nucleotides matching TRBD1. CDR1 is SQVTM, CDR2 ANQGSEA, per germline. The CDR3 length is 13 residues. V was clipped by 5 bases and J by 5 bases; unmatched bases: 7. The CDR3 DNA sequence: TGCAGCGTTAATGGAGGACAGGGATATGGCTACACCTTC. It codes for CSVNGGQGYGYTF.

J is TRBJ2-2 and V is TRBV9, with D hard to call. V dropped 2 bases and J dropped 0 bases, with 8 bases sitting between them. Germline V gene sequence: CDR1 SGDLS, CDR2 YYNGEE. The CDR3 runs 15 residues. The CDR3 spells CASSVFGPNTGELFF. The CDR3 DNA sequence: TGTGCCAGCAGCGTGTTTGGGCCGAACACCGGGGAGCTGTTTTTT.